This T cell receptor (beta chain) comes out of a study of T cell responses to AZD1222 COVID-19 vaccine. Libraries were prepared by immunoSEQ multiplex PCR; TCRdb keeps only in-frame clonotypes and omits some of them. This sample has 95,000 to 150,000 clones; about nine tenths occur once, and the top ten carry roughly 5%. The CDR3 has 12 residues. V gave up 2 bases and J gave up 0 bases, with 1 base separating them. Germline V CDR1 and CDR2: LGHDT, YNNKEL (reference sequence). The source of this sequence is an adult in good health. The J gene is TRBJ2-5, the V gene TRBV3-1 (or the pseudogene TRBV3-2); D gene ambiguous. The specimen was peripheral blood, collected on day 0 of AZD1222 vaccination. CDR3 sequence (DNA): TGTGCCAGCAGCCAAAACCAAGAGACCCAGTACTTC. This encodes CASSQNQETQYF.